The 2 T cell receptor beta chains below were found in one sample sequenced in a study of T cell clones after liver transplantation. The repertoire was sequenced with immunoSEQ multiplex PCR; TCRdb's copy has only in-frame clones and lacks some. This table has tens of thousands of clones, approximately 96% appearing once. The sample here was CD8+ T cells from blood, taken 12 months after liver transplant. The receptors derive from a human patient who received a liver transplant. The T cells may come from the graft donor.

The V call is TRBV27, the J call TRBJ2-7, with D unclear. The germline gives CDR1 MNHEY, CDR2 SMNVEV (reference sequence). This CDR3 has 13 residues. Trimming shortened V by 2 bases and J by 3 bases, and 8 bases separated the two germline ends. CDR3 sequence reads: CASSLEIGYEQYF. The CDR3 coding sequence is TGTGCCAGCAGTTTAGAGATCGGCTACGAGCAGTACTTC.

This chain joins TRBV9 and TRBJ2-5; 8 bases map to TRBD2. Germline V gene lookup returns CDR1 SGDLS and CDR2 YYNGEE. This CDR3 is 17 amino acids long. V lost 0 bases, J lost 4 bases, and 11 bases stayed unmatched. The CDR3 DNA is TGTGCCAGCAGCGTAGGACTAGCGTCAACCTTTGGAGAGACCCAGTACTTC. Its protein is CASSVGLASTFGETQYF.